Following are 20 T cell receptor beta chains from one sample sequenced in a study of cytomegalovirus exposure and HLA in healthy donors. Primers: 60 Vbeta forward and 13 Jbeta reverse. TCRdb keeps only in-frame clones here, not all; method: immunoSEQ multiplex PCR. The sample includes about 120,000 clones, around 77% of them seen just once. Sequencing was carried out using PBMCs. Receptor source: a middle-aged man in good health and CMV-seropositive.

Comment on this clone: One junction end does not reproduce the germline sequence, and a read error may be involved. CDR3 loop: CSSSLDGRDTQYF. CDR3 in DNA: TGTTCCAGCAGCTTAGACGGGAGAGATACGCAGTATTTT. The J gene is TRBJ2-3, the V gene TRBV7-9, with a weak D call TRBD2 (6 bases). Per germline, CDR1 SEHNR and CDR2 FQNEAQ (reference sequence). CDR3 length: 13 amino acids.

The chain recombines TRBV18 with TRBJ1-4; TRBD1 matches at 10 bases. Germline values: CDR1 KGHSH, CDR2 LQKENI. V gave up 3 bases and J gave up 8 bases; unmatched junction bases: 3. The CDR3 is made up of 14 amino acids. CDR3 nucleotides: TGTGCCAGCTCACCCGGGACAGGGGTAGAAAAACTGTTTTTT. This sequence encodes CASSPGTGVEKLFF.

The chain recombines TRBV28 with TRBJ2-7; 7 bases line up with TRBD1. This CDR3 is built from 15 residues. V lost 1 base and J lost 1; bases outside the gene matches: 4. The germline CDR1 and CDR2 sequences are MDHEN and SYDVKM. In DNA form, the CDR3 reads TGTGCCAGCAGTTTATTAAAGGGGGCATCCTACGAGCAGTACTTC. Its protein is CASSLLKGASYEQYF. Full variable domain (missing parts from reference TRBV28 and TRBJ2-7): DVKVTQSSRYLVKRTGEKVFLECVQDMDHENMFWYRQDPGLGLRLIYFSYDVKMKEKGDIPEGYSVSREKKERFSLILESASTNQTSMYLCASSLLKGASYEQYFGPGTRLTVT.

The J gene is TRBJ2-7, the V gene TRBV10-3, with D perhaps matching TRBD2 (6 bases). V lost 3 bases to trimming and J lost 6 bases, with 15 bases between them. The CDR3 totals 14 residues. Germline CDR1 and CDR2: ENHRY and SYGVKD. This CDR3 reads CAISDQGGGSEQYF. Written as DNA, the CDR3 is TGTGCCATCAGTGATCAGGGCGGAGGGAGCGAGCAGTACTTC.

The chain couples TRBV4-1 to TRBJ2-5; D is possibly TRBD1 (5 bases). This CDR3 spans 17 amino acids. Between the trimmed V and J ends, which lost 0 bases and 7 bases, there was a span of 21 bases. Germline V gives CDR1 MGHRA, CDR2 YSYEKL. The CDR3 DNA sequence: TGCGCCAGCAGCCAAGATGTTGAGAGGCCCCAGGGTAGGACCCAGTACTTC. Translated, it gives CASSQDVERPQGRTQYF.

Here the CDR3 DNA reads TGTGCCAGCAGTAAGATAGCGGGGGGAACAGATACGCAGTATTTT. This translates into CASSKIAGGTDTQYF. The V gene is TRBV6-5, the J gene TRBJ2-3; 10 bases align to TRBD2. The germline CDR1 and CDR2 sequences are MNHEY and SVGAGI. Trimming took 5 bases from V and 3 from J; bases not matched to a gene: 5. The CDR3 sequence is 15 residues long.

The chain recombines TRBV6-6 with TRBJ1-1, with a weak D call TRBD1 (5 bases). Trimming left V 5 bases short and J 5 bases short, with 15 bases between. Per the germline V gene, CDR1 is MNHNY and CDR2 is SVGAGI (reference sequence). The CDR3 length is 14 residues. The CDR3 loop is CASSRQGIETEAFF. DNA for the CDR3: TGTGCCAGCAGTAGGCAGGGTATAGAAACTGAAGCTTTCTTT.

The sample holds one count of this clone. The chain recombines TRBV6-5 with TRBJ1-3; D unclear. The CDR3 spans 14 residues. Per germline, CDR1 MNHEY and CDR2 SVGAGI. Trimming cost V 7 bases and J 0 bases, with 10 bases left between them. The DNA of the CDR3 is TGTGCCAGCACCTCCTTCCGCTCTGGAAACACCATATATTTT. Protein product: CASTSFRSGNTIYF.

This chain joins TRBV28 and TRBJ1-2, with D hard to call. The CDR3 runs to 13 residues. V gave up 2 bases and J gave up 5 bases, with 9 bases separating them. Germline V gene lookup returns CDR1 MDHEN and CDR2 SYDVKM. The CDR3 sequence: CASSLVSGYGYTF. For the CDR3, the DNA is TGTGCCAGCAGTTTAGTGTCCGGGTATGGCTACACCTTC.

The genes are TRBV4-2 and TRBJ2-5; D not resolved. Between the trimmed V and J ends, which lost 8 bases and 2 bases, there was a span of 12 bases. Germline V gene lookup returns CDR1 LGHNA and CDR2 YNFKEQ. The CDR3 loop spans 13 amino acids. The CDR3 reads CASSSSRQETQYF. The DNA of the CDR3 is TGTGCCAGCTCGAGTTCTCGTCAAGAGACCCAGTACTTC.

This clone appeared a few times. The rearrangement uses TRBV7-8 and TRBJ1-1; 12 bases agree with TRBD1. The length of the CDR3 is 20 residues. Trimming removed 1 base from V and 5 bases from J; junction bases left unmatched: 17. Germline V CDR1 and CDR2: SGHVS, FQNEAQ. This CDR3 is CASSLGGGTGTGGVWTEAFF. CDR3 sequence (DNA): TGTGCCAGCAGCTTAGGCGGGGGAACCGGGACAGGGGGCGTATGGACTGAAGCTTTCTTT.

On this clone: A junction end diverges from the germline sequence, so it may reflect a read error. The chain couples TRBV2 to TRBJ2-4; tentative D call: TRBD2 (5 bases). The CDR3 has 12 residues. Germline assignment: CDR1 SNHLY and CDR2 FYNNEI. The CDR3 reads CASIGRENSQYF. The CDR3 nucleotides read TGTGCCAGCATAGGACGGGAAAACAGTCAGTACTTC.

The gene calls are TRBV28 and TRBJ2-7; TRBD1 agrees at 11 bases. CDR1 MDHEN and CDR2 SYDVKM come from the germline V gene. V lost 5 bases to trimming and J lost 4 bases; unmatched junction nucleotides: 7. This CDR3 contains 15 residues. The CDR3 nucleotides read TGTGCCAGCAGTCTCGGGACAGGGGGACAATACGAGCAGTACTTC. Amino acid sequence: CASSLGTGGQYEQYF. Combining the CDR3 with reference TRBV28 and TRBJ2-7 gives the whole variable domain DVKVTQSSRYLVKRTGEKVFLECVQDMDHENMFWYRQDPGLGLRLIYFSYDVKMKEKGDIPEGYSVSREKKERFSLILESASTNQTSMYLCASSLGTGGQYEQYFGPGTRLTVT.

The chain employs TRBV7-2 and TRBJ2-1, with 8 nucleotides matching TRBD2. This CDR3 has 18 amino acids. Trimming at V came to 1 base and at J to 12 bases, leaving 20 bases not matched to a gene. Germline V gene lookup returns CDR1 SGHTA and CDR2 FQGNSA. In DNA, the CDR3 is TGTGCCAGCAGCTTAGTCGGGGGGGTCCGACTGGTGGCAATGACGCAGTTCTTC. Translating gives CASSLVGGVRLVAMTQFF.

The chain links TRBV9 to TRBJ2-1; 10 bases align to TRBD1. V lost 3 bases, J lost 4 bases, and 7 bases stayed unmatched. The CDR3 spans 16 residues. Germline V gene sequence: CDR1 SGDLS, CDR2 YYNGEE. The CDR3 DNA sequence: TGTGCCAGCAGCGAGGGGACAGGGGACCTATACAATGAGCAGTTCTTC. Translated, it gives CASSEGTGDLYNEQFF.

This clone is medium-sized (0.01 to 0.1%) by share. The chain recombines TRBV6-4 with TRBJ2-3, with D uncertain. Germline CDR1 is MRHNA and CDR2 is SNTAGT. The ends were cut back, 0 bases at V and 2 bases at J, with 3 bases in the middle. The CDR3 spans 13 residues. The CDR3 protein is CASSDSATDTQYF. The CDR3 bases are TGTGCCAGCAGTGACTCGGCCACAGATACGCAGTATTTT.

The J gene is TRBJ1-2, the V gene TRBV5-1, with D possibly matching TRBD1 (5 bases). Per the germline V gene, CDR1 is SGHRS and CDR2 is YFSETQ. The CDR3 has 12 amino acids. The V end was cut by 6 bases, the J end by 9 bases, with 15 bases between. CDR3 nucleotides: TGCGCCAGCACGTTGGGGGGTTTCAGCTACACCTTC. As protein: CASTLGGFSYTF.

CDR3 residues: CASSLTGTGGNQPQHF. The CDR3 DNA is TGTGCCAGCAGTTTGACAGGGACAGGGGGCAATCAGCCCCAGCATTTT. The V call is TRBV28, the J call TRBJ1-5, with 10 bases lining up with TRBD1. Trimming cost V 3 bases and J 2 bases; bases outside gene matches: 4. The V gene's germline CDR1 is MDHEN and CDR2 SYDVKM. This CDR3 is 16 amino acids long.

The CDR3 spells CASSLANYGYTF. CDR3 bases: TGTGCCAGCAGCCTCGCTAACTATGGCTACACCTTC. The rearrangement links TRBV5-4 to TRBJ1-2; D is uncertain. Germline-derived CDR1 and CDR2 are SGHNT and YYREEE (reference sequence). CDR3 size: 12 residues. With 4 bases removed from V and 0 bases from J, the gap between germline ends came to 4 bases.

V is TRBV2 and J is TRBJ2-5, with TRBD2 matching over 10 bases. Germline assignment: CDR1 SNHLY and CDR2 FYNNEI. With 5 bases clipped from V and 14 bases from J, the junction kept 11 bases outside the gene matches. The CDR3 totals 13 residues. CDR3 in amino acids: CASSLTPSSGGYF. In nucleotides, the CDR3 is TGTGCCAGCAGTCTCACTCCCTCTAGCGGGGGTTACTTC.